Presented here are 17 T cell receptor beta chains from one specimen sequenced in a study of blood T cell repertoires in COVID-19. The assay was immunoSEQ multiplex PCR, and TCRdb's table has in-frame clones only and misses some. Of some 250,000 clones in the sample, over 80% were seen once. The sequencing sample was made of PBMCs or T cells enriched from blood (not recorded which). These receptors came from a human donor in a cohort exposed to, infected with or recovered from COVID-19 (not recorded which). The donor label of this sample is uncertain.

CDR3: CASSLYGTGYNEQFF. The CDR3 bases are TGTGCCAGCAGCTTATATGGGACAGGGTACAATGAGCAGTTCTTC. The chain recombines TRBV7-3 with TRBJ2-1; 9 bases map to TRBD1. The germline V gene encodes CDR1 SGHTA and CDR2 FQGTGA. This CDR3 region has 15 residues. V gave up 2 bases and J gave up 4 bases; unmatched junction bases: 3.

A word on this clone: Mismatch with germline at one junction end may stem from a read error. The chain combines TRBV18 with TRBJ1-2, with a weak D call TRBD1 (5 bases). The CDR3 contains 14 residues. Per the germline V gene, CDR1 is KGHSH and CDR2 is LQKENI. This CDR3 reads CASSPPGRDYGYTF. DNA for the CDR3: TGTGCCAGCTCACCACCGGGGCGGGACTACGGCTACACCTTC. The whole variable domain, remainder taken from reference TRBV18 and TRBJ1-2, is NAGVMQNPRHLVRRRGQEARLRCSPMKGHSHVYWYRQLPEEGLKFMVYLQKENIIDESGMPKERFSAEFPKEGPSILRIQQVVRGDSAAYFCASSPPGRDYGYTFGSGTRLTVV.

V usage is TRBV2 and J usage is TRBJ1-4; 9 positions match TRBD1. The CDR3 runs 11 residues. Unmatched junction bases numbered 6, after V lost 6 bases and J lost 16 bases. The germline CDR1 and CDR2 sequences are SNHLY and FYNNEI. CDR3 amino acids: CASSGWTGEFF. The CDR3 coding sequence is TGTGCCAGCAGCGGGTGGACAGGGGAGTTTTTT.

The chain recombines TRBV12-5 with TRBJ1-1, with 7 bases lining up with TRBD1. V trimming: 4 bases; J trimming: 5 bases; junction bases outside the gene matches: 19. Germline V CDR1 and CDR2: LGHNT, FRNRAP. The CDR3 loop spans 18 amino acids. DNA for the CDR3: TGTGCTAGTGGTTGGGCCCAGGATCACAGGGGCCTTGGGACTGAAGCTTTCTTT. Protein: CASGWAQDHRGLGTEAFF.

The chain couples TRBV7-2 to TRBJ2-5, with 7 nucleotides matching TRBD1. This CDR3 spans 13 amino acids. Per germline, CDR1 SGHTA and CDR2 FQGNSA. After removal of 5 bases from V and 1 base from J, the junction contained 1 base not matched to a gene. In DNA form, the CDR3 reads TGTGCCAGCAGCAGGGACAGCCAAGAGACCCAGTACTTC. Its protein is CASSRDSQETQYF.

The J gene is TRBJ1-5, the V gene TRBV11-2; the match to TRBD1 covers 9 bases. After removal of 5 bases from V and 7 bases from J, the junction contained 9 bases not matched to a gene. Germline-derived CDR1 and CDR2 are SGHAT and FQNNGV. This CDR3 comprises 15 residues. The CDR3 DNA follows: TGTGCCAGCAGCATAAAAGGACAGGGGAGCCAGCCCCAGCATTTT. Translated, it gives CASSIKGQGSQPQHF. Using reference TRBV11-2 and TRBJ1-5 for the parts outside the CDR3, the full variable domain is EAGVAQSPRYKIIEKRQSVAFWCNPISGHATLYWYQQILGQGPKLLIQFQNNGVVDDSQLPKDRFSAERLKGVDSTLKIQPAKLEDSAVYLCASSIKGQGSQPQHFGDGTRLSIL.

This sequence joins TRBV7-2 and TRBJ2-3, with a possible D match to TRBD2 (5 bases). Trimming shortened V by 3 bases and J by 11 bases, and 15 bases separated the two germline ends. The CDR3 extends over 13 amino acids. Germline V gene sequence: CDR1 SGHTA, CDR2 FQGNSA. Here the CDR3 reads CASSFKSDWMQYF. The DNA of the CDR3 is TGTGCCAGCAGCTTTAAATCGGACTGGATGCAGTATTTT.

This rearrangement joins TRBV10-3 to TRBJ1-5, with D unclear. Trimming shortened V by 7 bases and J by 7 bases, and 14 bases separated the two germline ends. The germline gives CDR1 ENHRY, CDR2 SYGVKD. This CDR3 comprises 13 residues. CDR3 residues: CAINEQRGQPQHF. DNA for the CDR3: TGTGCCATCAACGAGCAGAGAGGGCAGCCCCAGCATTTT.

This clone was seen only once. A much larger clone is a single base away; this may be a read error. The CDR3 is CASRDRANTEAFF. The CDR3 region has the DNA TGTGCCAGCCGGGACAGGGCGAACACTGAAGCTTTCTTT. The chain is built from TRBV12-3 or TRBV12-4 and TRBJ1-1; 9 bases fit TRBD1. The J segment lost 1 base and the V segment lost 8 bases, leaving 2 bases of the junction unmatched. The CDR3 runs 13 residues.

This clone was observed a single time. V gene TRBV29-1 combines with J gene TRBJ2-2; 8 bases are shared with TRBD2. Germline CDR1 and CDR2: SQVTM and ANQGSEA. Losses at the gene ends were 5 bases for V and 2 bases for J; bases not matched to a gene: 7. CDR3 length: 15 residues. CDR3 DNA: TGCAGCGTTAGTTATAGCGGGGCTAACACCGGGGAGCTGTTTTTT. It codes for CSVSYSGANTGELFF.

The J gene is TRBJ1-2, the V gene TRBV2, with D tentatively TRBD1 (5 bases). This CDR3 is 12 amino acids long. Deletions cut 8 bases from V and 10 bases from J, with 17 bases between. Germline CDR1 and CDR2: SNHLY and FYNNEI. The DNA of the CDR3 is TGTGCCAGCTACTTGGGGCGGGAGGACTACACCTTC. Its translation: CASYLGREDYTF.

V and J are TRBV19 and TRBJ1-1; 8 nucleotides match TRBD1. The CDR3 loop spans 13 amino acids. Germline CDR1 LNHDA, CDR2 SQIVND (reference sequence). Unmatched junction bases numbered 3, after V lost 3 bases and J lost 6 bases. The CDR3 here is CASSILQGAEAFF. CDR3 DNA sequence: TGTGCCAGTAGTATCCTACAGGGGGCTGAAGCTTTCTTT.

The CDR3 DNA follows: TGCAGCGGCCGGGGACTTTTAAACTACAATGAGCAGTTCTTC. Protein sequence: CSGRGLLNYNEQFF. This rearrangement joins TRBV29-1 to TRBJ2-1, with D maybe TRBD2 (6 bases). The germline V gene encodes CDR1 SQVTM and CDR2 ANQGSEA. The V end lost 7 bases, the J end lost 3 bases, and 16 bases lay between the germline ends. The CDR3 is 14 amino acids.

The chain couples TRBV14 to TRBJ1-5; the D is unclear. The V end was cut by 6 bases, the J end by 5 bases, with 5 bases between. The germline CDR1 and CDR2 sequences are SGHDN and FVKESK. This CDR3 region has 11 residues. CDR3 loop: CASSVDQPQHF. The DNA of the CDR3 is TGTGCCAGCAGTGTAGATCAGCCCCAGCATTTT.

The V and J genes are TRBV5-1 and TRBJ1-6; no reliable D call. The CDR3 runs to 15 residues. V was trimmed by 0 bases and J by 6 bases, leaving 10 bases between them. Germline V gives CDR1 SGHRS, CDR2 YFSETQ. The CDR3 DNA reads as TGCGCCAGCAGCTTGGGGGCATTAGGTAATTCACCCCTCCACTTT. Translating it yields CASSLGALGNSPLHF.

CDR3 protein: CASSGDSGQETQYF. The CDR3 region has the DNA TGTGCCAGCAGCGGGGACAGCGGACAAGAGACCCAGTACTTC. This chain uses TRBV9 with TRBJ2-5, with 7 bases that match TRBD1. Germline assignment: CDR1 SGDLS and CDR2 YYNGEE. There are 14 residues in the CDR3. The trim removed 3 bases at V and 2 bases at J, leaving 4 bases unmatched. The complete variable domain, with remaining parts taken from reference TRBV9 and TRBJ2-5, reads DSGVTQTPKHLITATGQRVTLRCSPRSGDLSVYWYQQSLDQGLQFLIQYYNGEERAKGNILERFSAQQFPDLHSELNLSSLELGDSALYFCASSGDSGQETQYFGPGTRLLVL.

This chain links TRBV2 with TRBJ2-7; D may be TRBD1 (6 bases). CDR3 length: 13 residues. With 6 bases removed from V and 5 bases from J, the gap between germline ends came to 14 bases. CDR1 is SNHLY and CDR2 is FYNNEI in the germline V gene. This CDR3 reads CASRSTQGHEQYF. The CDR3 coding sequence is TGTGCCAGCAGATCCACACAGGGCCACGAGCAGTACTTC.